This TCR beta chain comes out of a study of vaccination and CD4 T cells after COVID-19. Study at large: Researchers treated cells with overlapping spike peptides taken from SARS-CoV-2, HCoV-NL63, HCoV-OC43 and HCoV-229E.

Comment on this clonotype: Its cognate antigen is unknown.

Sequence data for DNA of cultured CD4+ T cells were generated by the Oncomine TCR Beta short-read assay. Using its own MiXCR run on the PCR reads, TCRdb lists one record per CDR3 protein. The sample includes more than 15,000 distinct CDR3 sequences, roughly 60% of them seen just once. Noted treatment: approximately 9-day PBMC culture with coronavirus spike peptide pools or control peptides (ViraFEST assay). The TCR originated in a human donor who had recovered from COVID-19. The specimen sequenced was CD4+ T cells from blood, cultured in vitro.

The CDR3 spells CASSWDGFYGYTF. The CDR3 region has the DNA TGTGCCAGCAGTTGGGACGGGTTCTATGGCTACACCTTC. The chain carries TRBV6-5 and TRBJ1-2; a possible D gene is TRBD1 (5 bases). Trimming shortened V by 4 bases and J by 4 bases, and 10 bases separated the two germline ends. The CDR3 totals 13 residues. Germline-derived CDR1 and CDR2 are MNHEY and SVGAGI.